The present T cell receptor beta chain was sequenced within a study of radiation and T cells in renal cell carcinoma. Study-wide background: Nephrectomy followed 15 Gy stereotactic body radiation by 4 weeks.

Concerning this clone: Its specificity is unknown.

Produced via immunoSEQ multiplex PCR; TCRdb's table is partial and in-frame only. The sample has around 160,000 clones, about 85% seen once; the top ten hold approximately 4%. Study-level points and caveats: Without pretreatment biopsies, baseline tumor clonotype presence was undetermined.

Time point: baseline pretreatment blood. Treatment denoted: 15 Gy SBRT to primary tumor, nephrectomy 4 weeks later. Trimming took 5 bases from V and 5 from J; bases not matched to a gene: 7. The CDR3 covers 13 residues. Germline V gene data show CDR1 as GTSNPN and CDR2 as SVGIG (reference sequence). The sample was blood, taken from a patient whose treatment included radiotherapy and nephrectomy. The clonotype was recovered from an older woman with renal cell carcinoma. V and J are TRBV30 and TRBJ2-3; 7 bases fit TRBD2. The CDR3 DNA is TGTGCCTGGGGCCCCGGGGGGATAGATACGCAGTATTTT. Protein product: CAWGPGGIDTQYF.